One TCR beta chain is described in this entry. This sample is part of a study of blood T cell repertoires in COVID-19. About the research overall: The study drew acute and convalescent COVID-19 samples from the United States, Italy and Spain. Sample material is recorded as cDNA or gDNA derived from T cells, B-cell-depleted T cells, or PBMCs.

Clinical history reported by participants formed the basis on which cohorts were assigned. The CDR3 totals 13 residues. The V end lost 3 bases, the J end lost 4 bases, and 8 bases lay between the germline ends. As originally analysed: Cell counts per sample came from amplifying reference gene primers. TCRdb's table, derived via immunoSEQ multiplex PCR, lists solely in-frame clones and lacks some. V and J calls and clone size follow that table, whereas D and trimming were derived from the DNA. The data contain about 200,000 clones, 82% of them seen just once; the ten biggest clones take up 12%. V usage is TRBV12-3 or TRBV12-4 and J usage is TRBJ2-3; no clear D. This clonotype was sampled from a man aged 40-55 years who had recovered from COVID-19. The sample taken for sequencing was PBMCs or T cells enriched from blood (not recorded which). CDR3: CASSFAAADTQYF. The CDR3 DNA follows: TGTGCCAGCAGTTTTGCCGCGGCAGATACGCAGTATTTT.